This is a list of T cell receptor beta chains from one sample in a study of CD8 T cells in Susac syndrome. A single record per CDR3 protein comes from TCRdb applying MiXCR to the immunoSEQ multiplex PCR reads. Of about 83,000 distinct CDR3 sequences detected, around 96% appear once; the ten largest clones hold approximately 0.42%. Source material: CD8+ T cells from PBMCs. Source of these receptors: a human donor with Susac syndrome. Each CDR3 is given with its conserved first and last residue. Not all rows give a size; the values are once, few, many and, for expanded clones, a class.

v_call clone_size cdr3_aa
TRBV29-1 . CSVGATGDRGTDTQYF
TRBV18 . CASSPHYEQYF
TRBV6-2/TRBV6-3 . CASSHYPVWDSGANVLTF
TRBV7-9 . CASSSPQGGEQFF
TRBV6-5 . CASSSGFPYNEQFF
TRBV20-1 . CSAALSGGALEQFF
TRBV9 . CASSASGTANTEAFF
TRBV5-6 . CASSWPGGGIETQYF
TRBV5-4 . CASSLTIVETQYF
TRBV6-5 . CASSYSRMTGEFF
TRBV30 . CAWSVQTKVGRHGYTF
TRBV3-1 . CASSHWGRESSYNEQFF
TRBV27 . CASSFLLGSGYGYTF
TRBV5-4 . CASSQEFQGNTGELFF
TRBV29-1 . CSVEKRGRGNTGELFF
TRBV12-3/TRBV12-4 . CASSPEGFGANVLTF
TRBV9 . CASSVSRGVNEQFF
TRBV5-6 . CASSLSPRSGEQFF
TRBV7-2 . CASSLAGGALGSGYTF
TRBV29-1 . CSVEPGLVADTQYF
TRBV25-1 . CASSQDRRPRMDEQYF
TRBV15 . CATSRDKTDTQYF
TRBV4-3 . CASSPEHDSGGSQFF
TRBV4-1 . CASSLGTGAPVGNQPQHF
TRBV20-1 . CSARSQGNYNEQFF
TRBV20-1 . CSASSNIAKNIQYF
TRBV12-3/TRBV12-4 . CASSFGGSVNEQFF
TRBV21-1 once CASSATGMEETQYF
TRBV12-3/TRBV12-4 . CASSFRGRATDTQYF
TRBV12-3/TRBV12-4 . CASSSGAWEQFF
TRBV5-4 . CASSDRDGNYGYTF
TRBV6-2/TRBV6-3 few CASSLDSGANVLTF
TRBV7-9 . CASRTRPHRGYNEQFF
TRBV3-1 . CASSRSPDTQYF
TRBV9 . CASAGFSGANVLTF
TRBV12-3/TRBV12-4 few CASTNTGELFF
TRBV7-3 . CASSQTSGRFDTQYF
TRBV20-1 . CSARGGARGYTF
TRBV15 once CATSGGGFGYTF
TRBV15 . CATSRHAMGQGDDTQYF
TRBV14 . CASSTGLNQPQHF
TRBV2 . CASSEAISEETQYF
TRBV27 . CASSFRGSNQPQHF
TRBV28 . CASSLGGGLGEQYF
TRBV4-3 . CASSQDTSSYNEQFF
TRBV12-3/TRBV12-4 . CASSPGTVNYGYTF
TRBV20-1 . CSARGFHTSYNEQFF
TRBV20-1 . CSAASGTYEQYF
TRBV11-2 . CASSFWTGKGSGETQYF
TRBV27 . CASSLWSLNEQFF
TRBV7-6 . CASSSQRGWGTDTQYF
TRBV5-6 . CASSGLAGDEQYF
TRBV4-3 . CASSQEFGGDTGELFF
TRBV7-9 . CASSPEVTETQYF
TRBV5-1 . CASTGGPYEQYF
TRBV13 . CASRGSSETQYF
TRBV29-1 . CSVVRDFHFF